One sample yielded the 10 T cell receptor beta chains listed below, sequenced in a study of cytomegalovirus exposure and HLA in healthy donors. The PCR ran on 60 Vbeta and 13 Jbeta primers. Sequencing was performed with immunoSEQ multiplex PCR; in TCRdb, only in-frame clones are kept and a portion is missing. Of some 88,000 clones in the sample, about 63% are singletons; the top ten hold under 8%. The material sequenced was PBMCs. The receptors were gathered from a woman younger than 45 in good health and CMV-seronegative.

There are a few counts of this clone. The chain is built from TRBV10-1 and TRBJ1-4; D remains unclear. This CDR3 comprises 12 residues. CDR1 WNHNN and CDR2 SYGVQD come from the germline V gene (reference sequence). The V gene lost 7 bases and the J gene lost 7 bases, with 10 bases spanning the gap. The CDR3, as DNA: TGCGCCAGCACAGACCGAGGTGAAAAACTGTTTTTT. Translation gives CASTDRGEKLFF.

The chain carries TRBV7-2 and TRBJ2-3; D remains unclear. Trimming removed 5 bases from V and 6 bases from J, with 15 bases in between. The V gene's germline CDR1 is SGHTA and CDR2 FQGNSA. The CDR3 is 14 residues long. DNA of the CDR3: TGTGCCAGCAGCCAAGATCGGTCCCGGGATACGCAGTATTTT. This gives the protein CASSQDRSRDTQYF.

This clone has a handful of counts. The rearrangement links TRBV7-9 to TRBJ2-5; D is unresolved. The CDR3 extends over 11 amino acids. V was cut by 1 base and J by 7 bases, with 4 bases left in between. Germline values: CDR1 SEHNR, CDR2 FQNEAQ (reference sequence). The CDR3 loop reads CASSLDRTQYF. The CDR3 DNA reads TGTGCCAGCAGCTTAGATCGGACCCAGTACTTC.

For this clone: This sample also contains other DNA sequences that code for the same CDR3. The CDR3, as DNA: TGCGCCAGCAGCTTGGCGACAGACTCCTACGAGCAGTACTTC. It encodes CASSLATDSYEQYF. The chain has TRBV5-1 and TRBJ2-7, with D tentatively TRBD1 (5 bases). Germline V CDR1 and CDR2: SGHRS, YFSETQ. Trimming took off 0 bases at V and 0 bases at J, with 7 bases between the two ends. CDR3 size: 14 residues.

The chain has TRBV10-2 and TRBJ2-7, with D possibly TRBD1 on 5 matching bases. Between the trimmed V and J ends, which lost 3 bases and 0 bases, there was a span of 6 bases. There are 13 residues in the CDR3. Germline CDR1 WSHSY, CDR2 SAAADI. CDR3 DNA: TGCGCCAGCAGTGAAGGGGTCTCCTACGAGCAGTACTTC. The encoded protein is CASSEGVSYEQYF.

This clone was counted between two and nine times. V usage is TRBV30 and J usage is TRBJ2-3, with 9 nucleotides matching TRBD2. Germline-derived CDR1 and CDR2 are GTSNPN and SVGIG (reference sequence). V lost 4 bases and J lost 4; bases outside the gene matches: 9. The CDR3 covers 15 residues. This CDR3 is CAWTGTSWYADTQYF. DNA of the CDR3: TGTGCCTGGACCGGGACTAGCTGGTACGCAGATACGCAGTATTTT.

CDR3 loop: CASSEVAGAGGYTF. CDR3 nucleotide sequence: TGTGCCAGCAGTGAAGTCGCGGGCGCGGGTGGCTACACCTTC. The chain carries TRBV2 and TRBJ1-2; D remains unclear. The CDR3 covers 14 residues. CDR1 SNHLY and CDR2 FYNNEI come from the germline V gene. V lost 1 base to trimming and J lost 7 bases, with 13 bases between them.

The table lists this clone with a few counts. The genes are TRBV29-1 and TRBJ2-1, with a weak D call TRBD1 (6 bases). Per the germline V gene, CDR1 is SQVTM and CDR2 is ANQGSEA. Trimming removed 7 bases at V and 4 bases at J, with 14 bases between. This CDR3 has 13 residues. DNA for the CDR3: TGCAGCGCGAACAGGGTAAGATACAATGAGCAGTTCTTC. It encodes CSANRVRYNEQFF.

The sample holds one count of this clone. V is TRBV10-1 and J is TRBJ1-1; the match to TRBD1 covers 7 bases. CDR1 WNHNN and CDR2 SYGVQD come from the germline V gene (reference sequence). Trimming removed 4 bases from V and 1 base from J; junction bases left unmatched: 6. The CDR3 spans 15 residues. CDR3 residues: CASSARDRSNTEAFF. CDR3 bases: TGCGCCAGCAGTGCCCGGGACAGATCGAACACTGAAGCTTTCTTT.

The V and J genes are TRBV11-2 and TRBJ1-2, with D perhaps matching TRBD1 (5 bases). CDR1 and CDR2 (germline): SGHAT, FQNNGV. V lost 1 base and J 10 bases, leaving 10 bases between the germline ends. The CDR3 length is 12 residues. CDR3 sequence (DNA): TGTGCCAGCAGCTTAGGGGGGGTGGACTACACCTTC. The encoded protein is CASSLGGVDYTF.